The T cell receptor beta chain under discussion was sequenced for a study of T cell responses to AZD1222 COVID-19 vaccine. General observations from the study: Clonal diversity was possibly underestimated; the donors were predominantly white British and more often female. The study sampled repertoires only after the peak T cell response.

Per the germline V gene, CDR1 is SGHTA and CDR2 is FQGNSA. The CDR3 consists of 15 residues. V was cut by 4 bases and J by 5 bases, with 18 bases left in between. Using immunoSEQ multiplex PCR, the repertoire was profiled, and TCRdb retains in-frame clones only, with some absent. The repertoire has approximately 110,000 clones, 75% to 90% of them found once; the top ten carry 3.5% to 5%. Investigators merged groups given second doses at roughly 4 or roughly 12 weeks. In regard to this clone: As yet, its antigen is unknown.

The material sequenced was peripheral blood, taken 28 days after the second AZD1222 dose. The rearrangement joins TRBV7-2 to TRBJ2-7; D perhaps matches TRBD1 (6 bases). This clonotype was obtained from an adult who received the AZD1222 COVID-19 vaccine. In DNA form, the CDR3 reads TGTGCCAGCAGCTCTTCCTCCGGGACAACCAACGAGCAGTACTTC. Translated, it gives CASSSSSGTTNEQYF.